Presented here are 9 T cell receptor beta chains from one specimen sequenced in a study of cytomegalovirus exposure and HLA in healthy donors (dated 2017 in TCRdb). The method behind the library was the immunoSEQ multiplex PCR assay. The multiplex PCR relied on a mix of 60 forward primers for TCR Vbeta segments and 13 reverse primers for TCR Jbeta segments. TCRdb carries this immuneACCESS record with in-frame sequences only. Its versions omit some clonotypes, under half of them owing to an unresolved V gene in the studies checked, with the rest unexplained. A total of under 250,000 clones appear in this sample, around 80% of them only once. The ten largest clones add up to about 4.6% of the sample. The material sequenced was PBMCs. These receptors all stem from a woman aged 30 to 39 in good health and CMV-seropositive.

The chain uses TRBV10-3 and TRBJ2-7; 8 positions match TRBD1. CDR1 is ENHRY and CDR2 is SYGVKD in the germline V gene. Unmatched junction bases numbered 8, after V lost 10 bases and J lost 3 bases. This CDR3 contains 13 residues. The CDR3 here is CATLTGAGYEQYF. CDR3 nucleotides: TGTGCCACCCTGACAGGGGCAGGCTACGAGCAGTACTTC.

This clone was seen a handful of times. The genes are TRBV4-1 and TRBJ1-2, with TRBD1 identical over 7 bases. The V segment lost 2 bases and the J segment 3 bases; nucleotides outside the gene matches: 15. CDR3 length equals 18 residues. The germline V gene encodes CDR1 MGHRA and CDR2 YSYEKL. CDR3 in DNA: TGCGCCAGCAGCCAACCCGTAGGGGACAGAGAACTTTACTATGGCTACACCTTC. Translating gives CASSQPVGDRELYYGYTF.

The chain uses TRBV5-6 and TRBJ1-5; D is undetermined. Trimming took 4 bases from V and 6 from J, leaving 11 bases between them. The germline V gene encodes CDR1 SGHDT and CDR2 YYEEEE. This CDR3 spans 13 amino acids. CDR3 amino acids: CASSPTGGQPQHF. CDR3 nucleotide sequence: TGTGCCAGCAGCCCAACTGGAGGTCAGCCCCAGCATTTT. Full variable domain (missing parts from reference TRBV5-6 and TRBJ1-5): DAGVTQSPTHLIKTRGQQVTLRCSPKSGHDTVSWYQQALGQGPQFIFQYYEEEERQRGNFPDRFSGHQFPNYSSELNVNALLLGDSALYLCASSPTGGQPQHFGDGTRLSIL.

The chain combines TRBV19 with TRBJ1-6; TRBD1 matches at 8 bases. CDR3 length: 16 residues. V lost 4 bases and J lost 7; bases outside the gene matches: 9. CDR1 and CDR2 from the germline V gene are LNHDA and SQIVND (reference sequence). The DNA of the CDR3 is TGTGCCAGTAGTAGCGAGACAGGGGCTACCAATTCACCCCTCCACTTT. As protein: CASSSETGATNSPLHF.

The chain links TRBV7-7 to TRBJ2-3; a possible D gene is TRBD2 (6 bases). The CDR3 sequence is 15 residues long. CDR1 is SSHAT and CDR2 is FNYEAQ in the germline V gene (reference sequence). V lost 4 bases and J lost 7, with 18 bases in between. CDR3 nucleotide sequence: TGTGCCAGCAGCTCCGAACCGGGACTGCCGTATACGCAGTATTTT. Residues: CASSSEPGLPYTQYF.

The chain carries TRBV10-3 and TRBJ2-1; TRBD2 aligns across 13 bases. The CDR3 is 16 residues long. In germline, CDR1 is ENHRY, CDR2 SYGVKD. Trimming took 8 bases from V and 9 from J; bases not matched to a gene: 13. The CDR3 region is CAIGTRLAGGGGEQFF. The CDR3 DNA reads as TGTGCCATCGGGACCAGACTAGCGGGAGGAGGGGGTGAGCAGTTCTTC.

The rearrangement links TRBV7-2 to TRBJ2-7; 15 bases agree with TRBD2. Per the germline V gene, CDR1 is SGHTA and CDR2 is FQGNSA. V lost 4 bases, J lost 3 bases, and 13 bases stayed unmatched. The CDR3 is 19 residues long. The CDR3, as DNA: TGTGCCAGCAGCTCCAGCCGGACTAGCGGGAGGGTCGCCCTCTACGAGCAGTACTTC. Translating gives CASSSSRTSGRVALYEQYF.

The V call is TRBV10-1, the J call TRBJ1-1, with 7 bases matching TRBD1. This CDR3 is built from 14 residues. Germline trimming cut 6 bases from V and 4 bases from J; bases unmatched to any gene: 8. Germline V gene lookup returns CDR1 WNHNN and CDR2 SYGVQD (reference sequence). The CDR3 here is CASSETGIATEAFF. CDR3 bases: TGCGCCAGCAGCGAGACAGGGATTGCCACTGAAGCTTTCTTT.

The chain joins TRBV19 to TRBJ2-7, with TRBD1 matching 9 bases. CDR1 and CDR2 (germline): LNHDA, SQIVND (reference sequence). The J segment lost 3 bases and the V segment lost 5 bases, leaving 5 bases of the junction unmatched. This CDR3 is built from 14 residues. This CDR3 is CASSPWTGDYEQYF. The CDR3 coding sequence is TGTGCCAGTAGTCCATGGACAGGGGACTACGAGCAGTACTTC.